These 30 T cell receptor beta chains were sequenced from one sample in a study of beta chain features in type 1 diabetes. What was sequenced were expressed TCRB transcripts, since all of the isolated RNA had been reverse transcribed. The repertoire was sequenced with immunoSEQ multiplex PCR; TCRdb's copy has only in-frame clones and lacks some. Of 130,000 to 150,000 clones listed, nearly 50% were seen once; the top ten hold around 0.42%. Sequencing was carried out using Tregs from blood. Every receptor here comes from a man between 18 and 29 years old in good health.

This clone was detected a few times. The rearrangement joins TRBV19 to TRBJ2-1; 11 bases map to TRBD2. The CDR3 has 16 amino acids. Germline CDR1 and CDR2: LNHDA and SQIVND (reference sequence). V dropped 5 bases and J dropped 7; count of bases not matched to a gene: 10. This CDR3 reads CASSHRLAGWGNEQFF. CDR3 sequence (DNA): TGTGCCAGTAGTCATAGACTAGCGGGATGGGGTAATGAGCAGTTCTTC.

This clone was counted between two and nine times. The chain is built from TRBV18 and TRBJ2-7; 13 bases are shared with TRBD2. Germline V gene data show CDR1 as KGHSH and CDR2 as LQKENI. The trim removed 6 bases at V and 2 bases at J, leaving 7 bases unmatched. This CDR3 has 16 amino acids. For the CDR3, the DNA is TGTGCCAGCTCGCCTCAGGGACTAGCGGGAACCTACGAGCAGTACTTC. This translates into CASSPQGLAGTYEQYF.

This clone was counted a few times. V gene TRBV19 combines with J gene TRBJ1-3; D gene ambiguous. The ends were cut back, 8 bases at V and 2 bases at J, with 16 bases in the middle. Per the germline V gene, CDR1 is LNHDA and CDR2 is SQIVND (reference sequence). The CDR3 consists of 15 residues. The CDR3 region is CASLQMTFAGNTIYF. In DNA, the CDR3 is TGTGCCAGTCTACAGATGACGTTCGCTGGAAACACCATATATTTT.

The V call is TRBV9, the J call TRBJ1-1; D is undetermined. V lost 0 bases to trimming and J lost 4 bases, with 13 bases between them. The CDR3 covers 15 residues. Per germline, CDR1 SGDLS and CDR2 YYNGEE. The CDR3 DNA reads TGTGCCAGCAGCGTAGCCGACGGGAGGGTCACTGAAGCTTTCTTT. Its translation is CASSVADGRVTEAFF. The full variable domain, in which reference TRBV9 and TRBJ1-1 provide the parts outside the CDR3, is DSGVTQTPKHLITATGQRVTLRCSPRSGDLSVYWYQQSLDQGLQFLIQYYNGEERAKGNILERFSAQQFPDLHSELNLSSLELGDSALYFCASSVADGRVTEAFFGQGTRLTVV.

The chain carries TRBV7-3 and TRBJ2-2, with D possibly TRBD1 on 6 matching bases. CDR1 and CDR2 (germline): SGHTA, FQGTGA. The V end was cut by 5 bases, the J end by 4 bases, with 14 bases between. The CDR3 length is 15 residues. Here the CDR3 reads CASSPTRTVTGELFF. Written as DNA, the CDR3 is TGTGCCAGCAGCCCGACACGGACAGTCACCGGGGAGCTGTTTTTT.

This clone was counted only a few times. CDR3 sequence (DNA): TGTGCCAGCAGCTTGAACGGGGGGACCCAAGAGACCCAGTACTTC. Encoded protein: CASSLNGGTQETQYF. The V call is TRBV7-3, the J call TRBJ2-5, with 7 nucleotides matching TRBD2. Germline V gene data show CDR1 as SGHTA and CDR2 as FQGTGA. The V gene end was trimmed by 3 bases and the J gene end by 1 base; junction bases not matched to a gene: 5. The CDR3 is 15 amino acids.

V is TRBV7-2 and J is TRBJ2-5; D might be TRBD2 (5 bases). Trimming took off 5 bases at V and 3 bases at J, with 16 bases between the two ends. This CDR3 is built from 15 residues. CDR1 is SGHTA and CDR2 is FQGNSA in the germline V gene. CDR3 nucleotide sequence: TGTGCCAGCAGCAAAGGCGGGCTGTCGGAAGAGACCCAGTACTTC. This sequence encodes CASSKGGLSEETQYF.

The chain is built from TRBV5-4 and TRBJ1-2, with 8 bases matching TRBD1. The CDR3 is made up of 15 amino acids. The ends lost 0 bases at V and 3 bases at J; junction bases unmatched: 4. The germline gives CDR1 SGHNT, CDR2 YYREEE (reference sequence). The DNA for the CDR3 is TGTGCCAGCAGCTTGGAGGCAGGGGGCCACTATGGCTACACCTTC. It codes for CASSLEAGGHYGYTF.

In this sample, this clone turned up once. The V and J genes are TRBV27 and TRBJ2-3, with 14 positions matching TRBD2. This CDR3 contains 18 residues. The junction had 9 bases not matched to a gene; V was cut back by 4 bases and J by 3 bases. The germline V gene encodes CDR1 MNHEY and CDR2 SMNVEV (reference sequence). CDR3 residues: CASSSLTSGRAGTDTQYF. CDR3 DNA: TGTGCCAGCAGTTCGCTGACTAGCGGGAGGGCGGGGACAGATACGCAGTATTTT.

This clone appeared once. The chain combines TRBV4-1 with TRBJ2-1; D is ambiguous. The germline gives CDR1 MGHRA, CDR2 YSYEKL. This CDR3 has 14 residues. Trimming took off 2 bases at V and 6 bases at J, with 11 bases between the two ends. The CDR3 nucleotides are TGCGCCAGCAGCCAACTCACCCAGGCCAATGAGCAGTTCTTC. It is translated as CASSQLTQANEQFF.

This chain links TRBV7-9 with TRBJ2-1; D call uncertain. Trimming stripped 1 base from V and 6 bases from J, with 4 bases between. The CDR3 loop spans 12 amino acids. The germline gives CDR1 SEHNR, CDR2 FQNEAQ (reference sequence). The CDR3 bases are TGTGCCAGCAGCTTAGGCAGCAATGAGCAGTTCTTC. It is translated as CASSLGSNEQFF.

This clone was counted only a few times. The rearrangement uses TRBV7-2 and TRBJ1-1, with a possible D match to TRBD1 (5 bases). The ends were cut back, 0 bases at V and 2 bases at J, with 10 bases in the middle. The germline gives CDR1 SGHTA, CDR2 FQGNSA. The CDR3 is 15 amino acids. The CDR3 nucleotides are TGTGCCAGCAGCTTAGCGCGGGGGATTAACACTGAAGCTTTCTTT. Its translation: CASSLARGINTEAFF.

V gene TRBV7-9 combines with J gene TRBJ2-7; 12 bases are a match to TRBD2. The CDR3 is made up of 15 amino acids. Germline V gene lookup returns CDR1 SEHNR and CDR2 FQNEAQ (reference sequence). V gave up 2 bases and J gave up 4 bases; unmatched junction bases: 3. The CDR3 nucleotides are TGTGCCAGCAGCTTACTAGCGGGGGGGCCGTACGAGCAGTACTTC. Translation: CASSLLAGGPYEQYF.

In this sample, this clone turned up a few times. V is TRBV6-5 and J is TRBJ2-7; the D gene is possibly TRBD2 (6 bases). Trimming took 10 bases from V and 9 from J, leaving 19 bases between them. CDR1 is MNHEY and CDR2 is SVGAGI in the germline V gene. CDR3 length equals 12 residues. CDR3 in amino acids: CATRGIRARQYF. CDR3 DNA: TGTGCCACCCGCGGGATCAGGGCCAGGCAGTACTTC.

The chain combines TRBV5-1 with TRBJ2-1, with 13 nucleotides matching TRBD2. V shed 2 bases and J 4 bases; nucleotides not matched to a gene: 3. The germline gives CDR1 SGHRS, CDR2 YFSETQ. This CDR3 contains 16 residues. CDR3 sequence (DNA): TGCGCCAGCAGCTTACTAGCGGGAGGGCAATACAATGAGCAGTTCTTC. This sequence encodes CASSLLAGGQYNEQFF.

This clone was counted between two and nine times. The chain couples TRBV7-2 to TRBJ2-3, with D possibly being TRBD2 (6 bases). V lost 1 base and J lost 0, with 14 bases in between. The CDR3 loop spans 17 amino acids. Germline V CDR1 and CDR2: SGHTA, FQGNSA. In DNA form, the CDR3 reads TGTGCCAGCAGCTTAGGTGGGACGGGGGTAAGCACAGATACGCAGTATTTT. It is translated as CASSLGGTGVSTDTQYF.

The chain employs TRBV30 and TRBJ1-2; no clear D gene. Trimming shortened V by 2 bases and J by 4 bases, and 5 bases separated the two germline ends. This CDR3 region has 11 residues. Germline V gene lookup returns CDR1 GTSNPN and CDR2 SVGIG (reference sequence). CDR3 sequence (DNA): TGTGCCTGGAGTATACTCTATGGCTACACCTTC. Residues: CAWSILYGYTF.

This clone appeared a few times. V is TRBV5-1 and J is TRBJ1-6, with a tentative D call TRBD1 (5 bases). The V and J ends lost 2 bases and 9 bases respectively, with 9 bases between them. The CDR3 is 13 amino acids. Germline-derived CDR1 and CDR2 are SGHRS and YFSETQ. The CDR3, as DNA: TGCGCCAGCAGCTTCGACAGACTTTCACCCCTCCACTTT. Translated, it gives CASSFDRLSPLHF.

In its sample, this clone was seen a few times. The chain joins TRBV7-2 to TRBJ2-5; TRBD1 agrees at 7 bases. This CDR3 contains 17 residues. Looked up from germline, CDR1 is SGHTA and CDR2 is FQGNSA. Trimming removed 2 bases from V and 2 bases from J; junction bases left unmatched: 11. In DNA form, the CDR3 reads TGTGCCAGCAGCTTAATGGGCCCCAAGACAGGGCAAGAGACCCAGTACTTC. Amino acids: CASSLMGPKTGQETQYF.

CDR3 nucleotide sequence: TGCGCCAGCAGCTTGGCCCCGTTGCGGGAGGACTACGAGCAGTACTTC. Amino acids: CASSLAPLREDYEQYF. The gene calls are TRBV5-1 and TRBJ2-7, with 8 positions matching TRBD2. The CDR3 runs to 16 residues. Germline V gives CDR1 SGHRS, CDR2 YFSETQ. Trimming cost V 0 bases and J 3 bases; bases outside gene matches: 8.

This chain uses TRBV15 with TRBJ2-6, with D unresolved. V lost 3 bases to trimming and J lost 4 bases, with 13 bases between them. Germline CDR1 and CDR2: LNHNV and YYDKDF (reference sequence). The CDR3 has 16 residues. Written as DNA, the CDR3 is TGTGCCACCAGCAGGAAATTACAATCGGGGGCCAACGTCCTGACTTTC. Translated: CATSRKLQSGANVLTF.

This CDR3 reads CASRRTSGPPDTQYF. The CDR3 DNA sequence: TGTGCCAGCAGAAGGACTAGCGGGCCCCCAGATACGCAGTATTTT. This rearrangement joins TRBV6-1 to TRBJ2-3; 11 bases line up with TRBD2. The length of the CDR3 is 15 residues. The germline gives CDR1 MNHNS, CDR2 SASEGT. With V trimmed by 6 bases and J by 4 bases, 6 bases remained unmatched.

This rearrangement joins TRBV6-1 to TRBJ1-5; a possible D gene is TRBD1 (5 bases). The germline CDR1 and CDR2 sequences are MNHNS and SASEGT. V was shortened by 11 bases and J by 1 base, with 12 bases between the two germline ends. There are 13 residues in the CDR3. CDR3 region: CACDRTSNQPQHF. In nucleotides, the CDR3 is TGTGCCTGCGACCGGACAAGCAATCAGCCCCAGCATTTT.

This clone was seen a handful of times. This sequence joins TRBV4-1 and TRBJ1-2; TRBD1 might be the D (6 bases). Per germline, CDR1 MGHRA and CDR2 YSYEKL. The V gene lost 4 bases and the J gene lost 2 bases, with 11 bases spanning the gap. The length of the CDR3 is 14 residues. The DNA of the CDR3 is TGCGCCAGCAGCCCGGGGAGGGGGAACTATGGCTACACCTTC. It translates to CASSPGRGNYGYTF.

The chain links TRBV16 to TRBJ1-2; TRBD1 agrees at 7 bases. With V trimmed by 3 bases and J by 8 bases, 9 bases remained unmatched. The V gene's germline CDR1 is KGHSY and CDR2 FQNENV. The CDR3 spans 14 residues. This CDR3 is CASSQDRLTGGYTF. The CDR3 DNA follows: TGTGCCAGCAGCCAGGACAGGCTTACCGGGGGCTACACCTTC.

V usage is TRBV28 and J usage is TRBJ1-3; no clear D. This CDR3 comprises 16 residues. Germline values: CDR1 MDHEN, CDR2 SYDVKM. Trimming removed 0 bases from V and 6 bases from J, with 15 bases in between. The CDR3 sequence: CASSLWVAGSVNTIYF. In DNA, the CDR3 is TGTGCCAGCAGTTTATGGGTGGCGGGGAGTGTAAACACCATATATTTT.

This clone was picked up a small number of times. The chain uses TRBV29-1 and TRBJ2-1; 7 bases align to TRBD1. Germline assignment: CDR1 SQVTM and CDR2 ANQGSEA. The CDR3 has 14 amino acids. The V and J ends lost 6 bases and 6 bases, in that order; junction bases with no gene match: 11. As DNA, the CDR3 is TGCAGCGTGGCCGGGACAGCTCACCTCAATGAGCAGTTCTTC. It is translated as CSVAGTAHLNEQFF.

This clone was picked up a small number of times. J is TRBJ2-5 and V is TRBV7-9, with TRBD2 as a possible D gene (5 bases). Germline values: CDR1 SEHNR, CDR2 FQNEAQ (reference sequence). This CDR3 region has 15 residues. Trimming pared 3 bases from V and 5 bases from J, leaving 16 bases between. The CDR3 sequence: CASSFVLLREETQYF. The CDR3 nucleotides read TGTGCCAGCAGCTTCGTTCTATTGAGGGAGGAGACCCAGTACTTC.

The V call is TRBV18, the J call TRBJ2-1, with 12 bases aligning to TRBD1. The trim removed 6 bases at V and 2 bases at J, leaving 11 bases unmatched. The CDR3 length is 18 residues. Germline V lookup: CDR1 KGHSH, CDR2 LQKENI. As DNA, the CDR3 is TGTGCCAGCTCCTCGCCGGGACAGGGGGCCTCTCCCTACAATGAGCAGTTCTTC. Translating it yields CASSSPGQGASPYNEQFF.

Only a few counts were recorded for this clone. The rearrangement links TRBV13 to TRBJ1-1, with D tentatively TRBD1 (6 bases). Germline V gene lookup returns CDR1 PRHDT and CDR2 FYEKMQ (reference sequence). Trimming left V 2 bases short and J 7 bases short, with 14 bases between. The CDR3 runs 14 residues. The CDR3 DNA follows: TGTGCCAGCAGCTTACCAGACAAGGGGGATGAAGCTTTCTTT. Translating gives CASSLPDKGDEAFF.